This TCR beta chain was found in a study of T cell responses to AZD1222 COVID-19 vaccine. Concerning this clone: The antigen is not known.

Whole-study findings and limits: Clonal diversity was possibly underestimated; the donors were predominantly white British and more often female. Per reports, nearly half of all spike-specific TCRs target regions that are unmutated in variants. The peak T cell response came first, and repertoires were sampled only after it.

Assay used: immunoSEQ multiplex PCR; TCRdb lists only in-frame clones, some missing. This sample carries around 100,000 clones, less than 95% of them seen once, and the ten largest clones take about 4.8%. CDR3 size: 14 residues. J gave up 5 bases and V 4 bases, and 5 bases lay outside the gene matches. Germline lookup yields CDR1 LNHDA and CDR2 SQIVND (reference sequence). The sequence derives from an adult in good health. The specimen comprised peripheral blood, sampled on day 0 of AZD1222 vaccination. J is TRBJ2-5 and V is TRBV19; 9 positions match TRBD1. The CDR3 is CASSTTGGGETQYF. The CDR3 DNA follows: TGTGCCAGTAGTACCACAGGGGGCGGGGAGACCCAGTACTTC.